This TCR beta chain was observed in a study of T cell changes during pregnancy in multiple sclerosis (dated by TCRdb to about 2019). In the study overall: Changes in the T cell repertoire over the course of pregnancy were examined in this study in women with multiple sclerosis.

In the case of this clone: Its antigen is still unknown. Per-base qualities were not stored, and no clone one base away is much larger.

Receptors were amplified or captured by the immunoSEQ multiplex PCR assay. As stored in TCRdb, this immuneACCESS dataset retains in-frame rearrangements with V and J assigned. A fraction of the clones does not appear; measured against another copy, unresolved V genes explain less than half of the discrepancy, and the remainder lacks a known reason. The sample table shows about 58,000 clones, and approximately 93% are seen once. The ten largest clones add up to around 4% of the sample. This receptor was taken from a female donor with multiple sclerosis, enrolled in a pregnancy study. Sequenced material: CD8+ T cells from peripheral blood mononuclear cells, taken in the second trimester of pregnancy.

The CDR3 here reads CASSDPSHTEAFF. The sequenced DNA: TGTGCCAGCAGCGACCCTAGCCACACTGAAGCTTTCTTT. The chain was built from TRBV9 and TRBJ1-1; the D gene is unclear. As encoded in the germline V gene, CDR1 is SGDLS while CDR2 is YYNGEE. Between the V and J ends, shortened by 3 bases and 3 bases respectively, the junction contains 9 bases. From its cysteine to its phenylalanine, the CDR3 spans 13 amino acids. Only CDR3 DNA remains: 39 bases, in frame from the first base.